This T cell receptor (beta chain) was sequenced in a study of blood T cell repertoires in COVID-19. About the study: The United States, Italy and Spain were the sources of the acute and convalescent COVID-19 samples. Sources were T cells, B-cell-depleted T cells, or PBMCs; the material itself was cDNA or gDNA.

Original methodology: Nucleated cell number was recorded as an estimate derived from reference gene primer amplification. The repertoire was sequenced with immunoSEQ multiplex PCR; TCRdb's copy has only in-frame clones and lacks some. Clone size and V and J calls were adopted from that table, with D and trimming inferred from the DNA. Altogether roughly 100,000 clones are present, 88% being singletons, with the ten largest covering approximately 4.8%. The CDR3 runs 16 residues. V lost 3 bases and J 4 bases, leaving 18 bases between the germline ends. Looked up from germline, CDR1 is ENHRY and CDR2 is SYGVKD.

Sequenced input: peripheral blood. The origin of this receptor is an elderly woman with active COVID-19. This rearrangement joins TRBV10-3 to TRBJ1-2; no clear D. The CDR3 region has the DNA TGTGCCATCAGTGATCCTCGGACGTCGGCGGGCTATGGCTACACCTTC. Translated: CAISDPRTSAGYGYTF.